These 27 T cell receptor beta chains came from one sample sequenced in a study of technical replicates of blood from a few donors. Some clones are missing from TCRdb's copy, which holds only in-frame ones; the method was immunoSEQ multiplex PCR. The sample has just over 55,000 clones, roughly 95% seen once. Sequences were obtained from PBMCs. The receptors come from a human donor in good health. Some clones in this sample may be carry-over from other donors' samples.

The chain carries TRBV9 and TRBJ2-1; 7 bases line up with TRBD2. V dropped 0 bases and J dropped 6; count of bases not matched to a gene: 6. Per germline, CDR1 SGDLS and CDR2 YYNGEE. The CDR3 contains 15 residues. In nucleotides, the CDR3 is TGTGCCAGCAGCGTAGACGGACTAGTGGGCAATGAGCAGTTCTTC. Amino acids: CASSVDGLVGNEQFF.

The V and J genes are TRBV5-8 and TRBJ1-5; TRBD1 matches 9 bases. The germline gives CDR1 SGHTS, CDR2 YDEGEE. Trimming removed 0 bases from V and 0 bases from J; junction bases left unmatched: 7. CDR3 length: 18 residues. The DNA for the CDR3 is TGTGCCAGCAGCTTGGAGTGGGACAGGGAATTTAGCAATCAGCCCCAGCATTTT. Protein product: CASSLEWDREFSNQPQHF.

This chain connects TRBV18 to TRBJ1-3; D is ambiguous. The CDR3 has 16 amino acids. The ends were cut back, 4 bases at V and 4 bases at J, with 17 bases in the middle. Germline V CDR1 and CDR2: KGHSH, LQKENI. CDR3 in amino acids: CASSLGTAESGNTIYF. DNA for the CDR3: TGTGCCAGCTCACTAGGTACAGCGGAGTCGGGAAACACCATATATTTT.

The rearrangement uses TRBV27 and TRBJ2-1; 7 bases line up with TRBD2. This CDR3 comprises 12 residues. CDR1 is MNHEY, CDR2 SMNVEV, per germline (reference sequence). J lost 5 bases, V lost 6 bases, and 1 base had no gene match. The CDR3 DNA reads TGTGCCAGCAGCGGGACTAACAATGAGCAGTTCTTC. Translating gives CASSGTNNEQFF.

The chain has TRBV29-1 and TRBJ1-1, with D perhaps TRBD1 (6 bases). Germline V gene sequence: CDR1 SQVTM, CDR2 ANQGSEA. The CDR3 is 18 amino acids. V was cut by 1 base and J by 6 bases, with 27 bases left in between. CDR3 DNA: TGCAGCGTTGAAGGAGTAATGGTGGGGGCGGTCAGTCGGTCTGAAGCTTTCTTT. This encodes CSVEGVMVGAVSRSEAFF.

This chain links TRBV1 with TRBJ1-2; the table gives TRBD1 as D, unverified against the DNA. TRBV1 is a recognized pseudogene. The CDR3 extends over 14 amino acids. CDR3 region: CTSSQKGTGHGYTF. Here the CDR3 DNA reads TGCACCAGCAGCCAAAAGGGGACAGGGCATGGCTACACCTTC.

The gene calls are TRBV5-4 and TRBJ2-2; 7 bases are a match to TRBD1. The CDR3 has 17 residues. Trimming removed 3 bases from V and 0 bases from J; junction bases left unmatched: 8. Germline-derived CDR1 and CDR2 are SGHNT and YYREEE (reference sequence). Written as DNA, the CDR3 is TGTGCCAGCAGCTCGCCCCACAGGGGCGCGAACACCGGGGAGCTGTTTTTT. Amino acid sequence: CASSSPHRGANTGELFF.

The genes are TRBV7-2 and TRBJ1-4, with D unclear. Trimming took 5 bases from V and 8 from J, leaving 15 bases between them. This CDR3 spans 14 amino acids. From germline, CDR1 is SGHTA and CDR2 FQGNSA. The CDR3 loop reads CASSAGSRREKLFF. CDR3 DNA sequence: TGTGCCAGCAGCGCCGGGTCCCGTCGAGAAAAACTGTTTTTT.

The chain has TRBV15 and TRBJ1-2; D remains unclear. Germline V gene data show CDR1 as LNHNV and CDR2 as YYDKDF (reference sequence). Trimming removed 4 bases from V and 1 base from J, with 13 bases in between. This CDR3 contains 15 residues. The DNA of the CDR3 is TGTGCCACCAGCACCGTGGACTACCTTAACTATGGCTACACCTTC. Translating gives CATSTVDYLNYGYTF. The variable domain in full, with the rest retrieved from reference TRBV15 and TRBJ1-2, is DAMVIQNPRYQVTQFGKPVTLSCSQTLNHNVMYWYQQKSSQAPKLLFHYYDKDFNNEADTPDNFQSRRPNTSFCFLDIRSPGLGDTAMYLCATSTVDYLNYGYTFGSGTRLTVV.

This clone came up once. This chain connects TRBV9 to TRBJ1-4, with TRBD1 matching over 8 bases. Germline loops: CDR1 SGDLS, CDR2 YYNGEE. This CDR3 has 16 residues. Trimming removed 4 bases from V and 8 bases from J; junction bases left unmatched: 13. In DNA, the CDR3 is TGTGCCAGCAGCCCAACAGAAAGGGACAGGAAAGAAAAACTGTTTTTT. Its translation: CASSPTERDRKEKLFF.

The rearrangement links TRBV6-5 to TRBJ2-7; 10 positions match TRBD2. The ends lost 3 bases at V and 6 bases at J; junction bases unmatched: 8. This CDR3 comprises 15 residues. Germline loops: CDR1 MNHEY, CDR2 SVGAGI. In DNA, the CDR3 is TGTGCCAGCAGTTATCGAGCGGGGGGGCGCTCCGAGCAGTACTTC. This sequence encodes CASSYRAGGRSEQYF.

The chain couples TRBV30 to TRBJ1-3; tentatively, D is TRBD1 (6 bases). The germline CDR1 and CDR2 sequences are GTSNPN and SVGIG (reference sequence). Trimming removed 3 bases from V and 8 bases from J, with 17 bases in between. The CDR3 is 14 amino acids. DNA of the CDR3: TGTGCCTGGAGCAGCCCCGGGGGGCTTGACACCATATATTTT. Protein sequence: CAWSSPGGLDTIYF.

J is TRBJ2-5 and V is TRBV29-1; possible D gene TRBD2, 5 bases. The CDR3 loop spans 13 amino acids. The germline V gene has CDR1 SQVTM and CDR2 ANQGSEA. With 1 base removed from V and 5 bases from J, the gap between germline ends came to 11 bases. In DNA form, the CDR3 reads TGCAGCGTTGAAGGGAGCGGTGGGGAGACCCAGTACTTC. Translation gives CSVEGSGGETQYF.

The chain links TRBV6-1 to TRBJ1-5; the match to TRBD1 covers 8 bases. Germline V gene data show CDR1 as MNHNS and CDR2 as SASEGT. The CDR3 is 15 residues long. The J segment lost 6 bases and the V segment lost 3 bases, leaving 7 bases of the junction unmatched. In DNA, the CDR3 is TGTGCCAGCAGTGAGATCCACAGGGGGTTTCAGCCCCAGCATTTT. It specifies CASSEIHRGFQPQHF.

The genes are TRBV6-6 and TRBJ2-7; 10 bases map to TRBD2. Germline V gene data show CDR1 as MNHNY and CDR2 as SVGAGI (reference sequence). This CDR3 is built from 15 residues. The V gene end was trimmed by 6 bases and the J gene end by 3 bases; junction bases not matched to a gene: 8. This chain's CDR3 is CASRNPRTSGYEQYF. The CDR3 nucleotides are TGTGCCAGCAGAAACCCCAGGACTAGCGGCTACGAGCAGTACTTC.

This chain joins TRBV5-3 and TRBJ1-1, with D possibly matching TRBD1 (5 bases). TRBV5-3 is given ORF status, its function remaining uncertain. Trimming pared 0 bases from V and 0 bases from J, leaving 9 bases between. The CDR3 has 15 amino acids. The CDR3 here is CARSLEGVVNTEAFF. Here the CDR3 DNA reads TGTGCCAGAAGCTTGGAAGGGGTCGTGAACACTGAAGCTTTCTTT.

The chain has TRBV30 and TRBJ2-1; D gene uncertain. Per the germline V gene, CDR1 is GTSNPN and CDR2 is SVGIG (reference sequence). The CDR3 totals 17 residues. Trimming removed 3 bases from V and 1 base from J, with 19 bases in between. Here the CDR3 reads CAWRRRIPPPSYNEQFF. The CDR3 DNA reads TGTGCCTGGAGGCGTCGTATCCCCCCTCCGTCCTACAATGAGCAGTTCTTC.

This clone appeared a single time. DNA of the CDR3: TGTGCCAGCAGTCCAACGGACAGTCGTAATGAAAAACTGTTTTTT. Protein product: CASSPTDSRNEKLFF. The V and J genes are TRBV6-5 and TRBJ1-4; tentative D call: TRBD1 (6 bases). Trimming stripped 5 bases from V and 4 bases from J, with 14 bases between. The germline gives CDR1 MNHEY, CDR2 SVGAGI. The CDR3 covers 15 residues.

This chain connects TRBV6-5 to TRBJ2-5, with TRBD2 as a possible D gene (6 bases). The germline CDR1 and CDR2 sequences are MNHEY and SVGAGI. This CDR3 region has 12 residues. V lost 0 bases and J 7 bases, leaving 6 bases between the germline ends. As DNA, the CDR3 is TGTGCCAGCAGTTACTCGGAGGGGACCCAGTACTTC. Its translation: CASSYSEGTQYF.

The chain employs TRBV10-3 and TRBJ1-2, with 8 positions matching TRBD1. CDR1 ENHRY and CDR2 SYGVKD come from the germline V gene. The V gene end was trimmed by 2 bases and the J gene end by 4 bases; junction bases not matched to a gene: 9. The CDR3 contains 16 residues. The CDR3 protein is CAISEDRGFNRYGYTF. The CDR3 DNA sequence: TGTGCCATCAGTGAGGACAGGGGCTTTAACCGCTATGGCTACACCTTC.

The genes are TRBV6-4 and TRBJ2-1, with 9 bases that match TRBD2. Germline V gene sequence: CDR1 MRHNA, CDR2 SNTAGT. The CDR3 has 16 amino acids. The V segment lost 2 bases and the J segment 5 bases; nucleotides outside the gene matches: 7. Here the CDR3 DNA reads TGTGCCAGCAGTGACAAAGCGGGAGGAGGGGACAATGAGCAGTTCTTC. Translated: CASSDKAGGGDNEQFF.

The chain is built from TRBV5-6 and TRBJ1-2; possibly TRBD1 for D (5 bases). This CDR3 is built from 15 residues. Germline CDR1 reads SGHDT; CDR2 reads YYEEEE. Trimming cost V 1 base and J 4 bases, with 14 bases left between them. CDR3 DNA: TGTGCCAGCAGCTTGAGGGGTAACAGTCTCTATGGCTACACCTTC. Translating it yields CASSLRGNSLYGYTF.

CDR3 DNA: TGTGCCAGCAGCAAAAGGGGACTAGCGGGAATATGTGGCTACGAGCAGTACTTC. As protein: CASSKRGLAGICGYEQYF. The J gene is TRBJ2-7, the V gene TRBV21-1; TRBD2 is taken as the D call from the table, unchecked against the DNA. TRBV21-1 represents a pseudogene. This CDR3 is 18 amino acids long.

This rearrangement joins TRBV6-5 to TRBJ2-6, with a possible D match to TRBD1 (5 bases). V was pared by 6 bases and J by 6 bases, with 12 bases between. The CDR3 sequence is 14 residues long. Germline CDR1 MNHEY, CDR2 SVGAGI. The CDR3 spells CASSPQGLANVLTF. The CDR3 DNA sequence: TGTGCCAGCAGCCCCCAGGGTTTGGCCAACGTCCTGACTTTC.

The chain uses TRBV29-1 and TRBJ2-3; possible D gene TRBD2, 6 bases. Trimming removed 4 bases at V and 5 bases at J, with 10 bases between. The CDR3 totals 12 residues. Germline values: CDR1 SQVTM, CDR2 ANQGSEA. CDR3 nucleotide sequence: TGCAGCGTTGGGGGGGTTCAAGATACGCAGTATTTT. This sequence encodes CSVGGVQDTQYF.

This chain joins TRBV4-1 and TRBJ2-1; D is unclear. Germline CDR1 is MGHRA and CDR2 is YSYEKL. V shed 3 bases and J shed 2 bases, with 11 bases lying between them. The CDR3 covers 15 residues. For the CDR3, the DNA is TGCGCCAGCAGCCATAAGGCGGCCCCCTACAATGAGCAGTTCTTC. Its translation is CASSHKAAPYNEQFF.

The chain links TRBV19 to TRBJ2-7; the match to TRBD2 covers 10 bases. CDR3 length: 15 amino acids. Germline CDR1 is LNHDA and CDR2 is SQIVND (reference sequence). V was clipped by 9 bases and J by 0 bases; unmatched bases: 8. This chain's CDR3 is CASATSSGSSYEQYF. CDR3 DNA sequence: TGTGCCAGCGCCACGTCTAGCGGGAGCTCCTACGAGCAGTACTTC.